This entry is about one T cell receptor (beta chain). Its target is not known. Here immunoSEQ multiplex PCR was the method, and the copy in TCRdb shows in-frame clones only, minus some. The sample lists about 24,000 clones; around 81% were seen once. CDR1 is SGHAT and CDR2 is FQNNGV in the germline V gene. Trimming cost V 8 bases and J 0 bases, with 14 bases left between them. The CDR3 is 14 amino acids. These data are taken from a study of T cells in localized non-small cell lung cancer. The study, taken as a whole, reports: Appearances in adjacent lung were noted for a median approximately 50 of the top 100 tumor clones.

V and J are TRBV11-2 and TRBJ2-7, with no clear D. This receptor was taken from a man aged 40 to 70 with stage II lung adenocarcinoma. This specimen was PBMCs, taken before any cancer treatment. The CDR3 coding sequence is TGTGCCAGCTATACCCCCGGCAGCTCCTACGAGCAGTACTTC. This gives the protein CASYTPGSSYEQYF.